This T cell receptor beta chain was recorded in a study of blood T cell repertoires in COVID-19. Overall study context: Some COVID-19 samples were acute and others convalescent; all came from the United States, Italy and Spain. Sources were T cells, B-cell-depleted T cells, or PBMCs; the material itself was cDNA or gDNA.

The V segment lost 4 bases and the J segment 2 bases; nucleotides outside the gene matches: 9. CDR3 length equals 16 residues. The V gene's germline CDR1 is LGHDT and CDR2 YNNKEL (reference sequence). In the authors' methods: How many nucleated cells were present was estimated from reference gene primer amplification. This table comes from immunoSEQ multiplex PCR, and its TCRdb copy is limited to in-frame clones, with some not included. D and trimming come from the DNA, and the V and J calls and clone size come from that table. There are about 87,000 clones in the sample; roughly 86% occur only once, and less than 6.5% lies in the top ten.

Specimen: peripheral blood. The chain couples TRBV3-1 (or the pseudogene TRBV3-2) to TRBJ2-3, with 7 positions matching TRBD1. This TCR was recovered from a man aged 40-49 years with acute or convalescent COVID-19. CDR3 in amino acids: CASSLRGGAATDTQYF. CDR3 nucleotides: TGTGCCAGCAGCCTCAGAGGGGGCGCGGCCACAGATACGCAGTATTTT.